This T cell receptor (beta chain) came from a study of T cells in Graves' hyperthyroidism and ophthalmopathy. The CDR3 totals 15 residues. Trimming at V came to 3 bases and at J to 0 bases, leaving 5 bases not matched to a gene. CDR1 DFQATT and CDR2 SNEGSKA come from the germline V gene (reference sequence). Amplification of TCR beta CDR3 regions used RNA as the template. Researchers ran a first-round RT-PCR on the TCR CDR3 using the HTBI primer set. TCRdb re-analysed the multiplex PCR reads in MiXCR, keeping a single row per CDR3 protein. The sample includes approximately 710,000 distinct CDR3 sequences, 17% of them seen just once.

The chain combines TRBV20-1 with TRBJ2-1; TRBD2 aligns across 7 bases. This clonotype originated in a man aged 50-60 years with Graves' hyperthyroidism. The material sequenced was blood. The CDR3 DNA reads TGCAGTGCTAGTACTAGCGTTAACTCCTACAATGAGCAGTTCTTC. Protein: CSASTSVNSYNEQFF.